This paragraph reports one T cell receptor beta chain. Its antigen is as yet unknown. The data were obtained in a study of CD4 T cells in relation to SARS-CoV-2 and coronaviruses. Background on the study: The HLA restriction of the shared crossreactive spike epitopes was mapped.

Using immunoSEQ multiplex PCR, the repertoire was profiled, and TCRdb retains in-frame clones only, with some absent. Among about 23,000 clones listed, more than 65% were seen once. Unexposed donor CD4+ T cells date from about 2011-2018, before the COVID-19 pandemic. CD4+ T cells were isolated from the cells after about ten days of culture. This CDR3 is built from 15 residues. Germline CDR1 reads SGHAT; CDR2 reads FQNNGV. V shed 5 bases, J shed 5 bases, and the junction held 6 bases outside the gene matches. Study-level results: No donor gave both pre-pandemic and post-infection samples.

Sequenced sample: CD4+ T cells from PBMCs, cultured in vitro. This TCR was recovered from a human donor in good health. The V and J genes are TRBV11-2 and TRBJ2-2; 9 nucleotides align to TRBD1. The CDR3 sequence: CASSPSTGGTGELFF. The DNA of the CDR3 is TGTGCCAGCAGCCCATCGACAGGGGGAACCGGGGAGCTGTTTTTT.